This paragraph reports one T cell receptor beta chain. The CDR3 is 12 amino acids. Trimming stripped 6 bases from V and 5 bases from J, with 10 bases between. CDR1 is MDHEN and CDR2 is SYDVKM in the germline V gene. Seattle researchers signed up patients amid active infection and tracked them longitudinally. The sample originates from a study of blood T cell repertoires in COVID-19. Study-level information: T cells, B-cell-depleted T cells, or PBMCs supplied cDNA or gDNA.

The repertoire was sequenced with immunoSEQ multiplex PCR; TCRdb's copy has only in-frame clones and lacks some. The sample holds some 270,000 clones, roughly 88% seen once. The origin of this receptor is an elderly woman with COVID-19, enrolled during active disease. The sequencing input was peripheral blood. The chain joins TRBV28 to TRBJ1-1, with D possibly matching TRBD1 (6 bases). DNA for the CDR3: TGTGCCAGCAGGGGACAAAGGACTGAAGCTTTCTTT. Translating it yields CASRGQRTEAFF.